Each of the 5 T cell receptor beta chains below was sequenced from the same sample in a study of blood T cell repertoires in COVID-19. TCRdb's table, derived via immunoSEQ multiplex PCR, lists solely in-frame clones and lacks some. The data contain 300,000 to 450,000 clones, 88% of them singletons. Material for sequencing was PBMCs or T cells enriched from blood (not recorded which). Receptor source: a woman in her thirties who had been exposed to COVID-19.

The chain carries TRBV28 and TRBJ1-5; D may be TRBD1 (6 bases). Germline loops: CDR1 MDHEN, CDR2 SYDVKM. Trimming cost V 4 bases and J 5 bases, with 15 bases left between them. The CDR3 spans 15 residues. The CDR3 region has the DNA TGTGCCAGCAGTTCTCCGACAGGTTTGGATCAGCCCCAGCATTTT. Protein: CASSSPTGLDQPQHF.

V usage is TRBV5-5 and J usage is TRBJ2-6; D possibly corresponds to TRBD2 (6 bases). Trimming removed 1 base from V and 0 bases from J, with 14 bases in between. The CDR3 has 18 amino acids. CDR1 and CDR2 (germline): SGHKS, YYEKEE (reference sequence). As DNA, the CDR3 is TGTGCCAGCAGCTTGATGGGGGGTCACCTCTCTGGGGCCAACGTCCTGACTTTC. Translated, it gives CASSLMGGHLSGANVLTF.

Turning to this clone: Additional DNA sequences in this sample encode the identical CDR3. The chain recombines TRBV28 with TRBJ2-7; no clear D gene. Germline-derived CDR1 and CDR2 are MDHEN and SYDVKM. With 6 bases removed from V and 3 bases from J, the gap between germline ends came to 3 bases. This CDR3 spans 10 amino acids. This CDR3 is CASSLYEQYF. The DNA of the CDR3 is TGTGCCAGCAGCCTCTACGAGCAGTACTTC.

This clone was observed a few times. The gene calls are TRBV6-5 and TRBJ1-2; D perhaps matches TRBD1 (5 bases). V lost 0 bases and J lost 5, with 10 bases in between. CDR1 MNHEY and CDR2 SVGAGI come from the germline V gene. CDR3 length: 14 amino acids. The CDR3, as DNA: TGTGCCAGCAGTTACTCGACCGGGGGATATGGCTACACCTTC. Its translation is CASSYSTGGYGYTF.

The chain combines TRBV25-1 with TRBJ1-1; no clear D gene. CDR1 MGHDK and CDR2 SYGVNS come from the germline V gene. V was shortened by 3 bases and J by 4 bases, with 9 bases between the two germline ends. The CDR3 runs 13 residues. The CDR3 sequence is CASSDRYATEAFF. CDR3 coding DNA: TGTGCCAGCAGTGACAGGTATGCCACTGAAGCTTTCTTT. Full variable domain (missing parts from reference TRBV25-1 and TRBJ1-1): EADIYQTPRYLVIGTGKKITLECSQTMGHDKMYWYQQDPGMELHLIHYSYGVNSTEKGDLSSESTVSRIRTEHFPLTLESARPSHTSQYLCASSDRYATEAFFGQGTRLTVV.